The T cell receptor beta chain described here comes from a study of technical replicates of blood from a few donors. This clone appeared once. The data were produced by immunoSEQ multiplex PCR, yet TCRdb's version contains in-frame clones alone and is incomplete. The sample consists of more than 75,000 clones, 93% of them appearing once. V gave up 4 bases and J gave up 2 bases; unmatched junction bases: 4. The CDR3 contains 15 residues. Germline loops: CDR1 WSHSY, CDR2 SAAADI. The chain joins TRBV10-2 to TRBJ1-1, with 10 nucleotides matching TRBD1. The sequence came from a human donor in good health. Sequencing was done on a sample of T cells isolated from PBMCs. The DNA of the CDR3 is TGCGCCAGCAGTGTTAGGGACAGGGGTAACACTGAAGCTTTCTTT. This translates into CASSVRDRGNTEAFF.